Each of the 9 T cell receptor beta chains below was sequenced from the same sample in a study of blood T cell repertoires in COVID-19. Profiling relied on immunoSEQ multiplex PCR, and the TCRdb table lists in-frame clones only, not all of them. The profile covers tens of thousands of clones, with around four fifths appearing a single time and 11% to 15% taken by the ten largest. Sequenced sample: peripheral blood. These receptors were taken from a man aged 55 to 70 with COVID-19, enrolled during active disease.

Here the CDR3 reads CATGAISGSRDEQFF. CDR3 bases: TGTGCCACGGGGGCTATTAGCGGGAGTCGCGATGAGCAGTTCTTC. The rearrangement links TRBV6-5 to TRBJ2-1; the match to TRBD2 covers 9 bases. The V segment lost 10 bases and the J segment 8 bases; nucleotides outside the gene matches: 15. CDR3 length: 15 amino acids. Per germline, CDR1 MNHEY and CDR2 SVGAGI.

V gene TRBV19 combines with J gene TRBJ1-2; D remains unclear. The ends were cut back, 3 bases at V and 0 bases at J, with 11 bases in the middle. The CDR3 length is 15 residues. Per germline, CDR1 LNHDA and CDR2 SQIVND (reference sequence). CDR3 bases: TGTGCCAGTAGTATTGGAGGAACAGCTAACTATGGCTACACCTTC. The encoded protein is CASSIGGTANYGYTF.

The rearrangement joins TRBV28 to TRBJ1-5, with a tentative D call TRBD1 (6 bases). The CDR3 covers 14 residues. Germline V gives CDR1 MDHEN, CDR2 SYDVKM. The germline V and J ends were trimmed by 3 bases and 3 bases, with 9 bases remaining between them. The CDR3 loop is CASSLGGHNQPQHF. The CDR3 coding sequence is TGTGCCAGCAGTTTGGGGGGGCACAATCAGCCCCAGCATTTT. Full variable domain (remainder filled in from reference TRBV28 and TRBJ1-5): DVKVTQSSRYLVKRTGEKVFLECVQDMDHENMFWYRQDPGLGLRLIYFSYDVKMKEKGDIPEGYSVSREKKERFSLILESASTNQTSMYLCASSLGGHNQPQHFGDGTRLSIL.

V is TRBV19 and J is TRBJ1-1, with TRBD1 identical over 8 bases. From germline, CDR1 is LNHDA and CDR2 SQIVND (reference sequence). The CDR3 runs 15 residues. Trimming removed 5 bases from V and 1 base from J; junction bases left unmatched: 6. CDR3 DNA sequence: TGTGCCAGTAGTCCACAGGGGGTAGGGAACACTGAAGCTTTCTTT. It codes for CASSPQGVGNTEAFF.

As regards this clone: The same CDR3 also results from other DNA sequences found in this sample. The rearrangement links TRBV18 to TRBJ2-7; the match to TRBD1 covers 11 bases. The CDR3 loop spans 14 amino acids. Trimming removed 3 bases from V and 7 bases from J; junction bases left unmatched: 5. The germline gives CDR1 KGHSH, CDR2 LQKENI. This CDR3 is CASSPPGTGGEQYF. As DNA, the CDR3 is TGTGCCAGCTCACCTCCCGGGACAGGGGGGGAGCAGTACTTC.

The chain recombines TRBV24-1 with TRBJ1-3, with D possibly matching TRBD1 (6 bases). Per the germline V gene, CDR1 is KGHDR and CDR2 is SFDVKD. This CDR3 contains 14 residues. V lost 5 bases and J 6 bases, leaving 13 bases between the germline ends. The CDR3 DNA reads TGTGCCACCAGTGGAGGGGGACTACTAAACACCATATATTTT. Amino acids: CATSGGGLLNTIYF.

This clone was found once. The CDR3 loop is CAWSVDSPDQPQHF. CDR3 in DNA: TGTGCCTGGAGCGTTGACAGTCCCGATCAGCCCCAGCATTTT. The chain carries TRBV30 and TRBJ1-5; TRBD1 is a possible D gene (5 bases). CDR1 and CDR2 from the germline V gene are GTSNPN and SVGIG (reference sequence). V lost 3 bases and J lost 5, with 14 bases in between. This CDR3 spans 14 amino acids. Combining the CDR3 with reference TRBV30 and TRBJ1-5 gives the whole variable domain SQTIHQWPATLVQPVGSPLSLECTVEGTSNPNLYWYRQAAGRGLQLLFYSVGIGQISSEVPQNLSASRPQDRQFILSSKKLLLSDSGFYLCAWSVDSPDQPQHFGDGTRLSIL.

This chain connects TRBV19 to TRBJ2-7; D may be TRBD2 (6 bases). Germline V gives CDR1 LNHDA, CDR2 SQIVND (reference sequence). V gave up 4 bases and J gave up 5 bases, with 6 bases separating them. CDR3 size: 11 residues. This CDR3 reads CASSTGDEQYF. In nucleotides, the CDR3 is TGTGCCAGTAGTACGGGGGACGAGCAGTACTTC.

This clone was detected a few times. This chain uses TRBV5-6 with TRBJ2-3, with unresolved D. The V gene lost 3 bases and the J gene lost 2 bases, with 13 bases spanning the gap. The germline V gene encodes CDR1 SGHDT and CDR2 YYEEEE. The CDR3 runs 15 residues. CDR3 residues: CASSSSWQNTDTQYF. In DNA form, the CDR3 reads TGTGCCAGCAGCTCATCGTGGCAGAACACAGATACGCAGTATTTT.